These T cell receptor beta chains were read from a single sample in a study of T cell responses to AZD1222 COVID-19 vaccine. Repertoires were generated with immunoSEQ multiplex PCR, while TCRdb's copy carries only in-frame clones and drops some. The sample lists approximately 130,000 clones; over 90% were seen once. The specimen comprised peripheral blood, sampled on day 0 of AZD1222 vaccination. All receptors derive from an adult in good health. The CDR3 runs from the conserved cysteine through the conserved F or W. The D gene is left open where the match is weak. Only part of the rows carry a size: once, few, many, or a class if the clone is expanded.

-,TRBJ2-1,TRBV9,-,TGTGCCAGCAGCGGATTTAGGCTAGGCGATGAGCAGTTCTTC,CASSGFRLGDEQFF
TRBD1,TRBJ2-5,TRBV19,once,TGTGCCAGTAGTGGTCCAGGGACAGGGGGAGAGACCCAGTACTTC,CASSGPGTGGETQYF
-,TRBJ1-1,TRBV6-5,-,TGTGCCAGCAGTTACGACTACAGGGAATCGGAAGCTTTCTTT,CASSYDYRESEAFF
-,TRBJ2-7,TRBV7-9,-,TGTGCCAGCAGCTCCACAGGGCGCTACGAGCAGTACTTC,CASSSTGRYEQYF
-,TRBJ1-1,TRBV3-1/TRBV3-2,-,TGTGCCAGCAGCCAGGGCTCAGGGGTGGCTGAAGCTTTCTTT,CASSQGSGVAEAFF
-,TRBJ1-2,TRBV9,-,TGTGCCAGCAGCGTAGATCCAGGGAACTATGGCTACACCTTC,CASSVDPGNYGYTF
-,TRBJ2-3,TRBV6-5,-,TGTGCCAGCAGCAGCGGCACAGATACGCAGTATTTT,CASSSGTDTQYF
-,TRBJ1-5,TRBV5-1,-,TGCGCCAGCAGCTGGGGCAGCAATCAGCCCCAGCATTTT,CASSWGSNQPQHF
-,TRBJ2-7,TRBV5-5,-,TGTGCCAGCAGCTTGGAGGCGGCCAGCTCCTACGAGCAGTACTTC,CASSLEAASSYEQYF
-,TRBJ1-6,TRBV21-1,-,TGTGCCAGCAGTGGTATGGGGGACAATTCACCCCTCCACTTT,CASSGMGDNSPLHF
-,TRBJ2-7,TRBV12-3/TRBV12-4,few,TGTGCCAGCAGTCCCGGGAGTTACTGGCAGTACTTC,CASSPGSYWQYF
TRBD1,TRBJ1-4,TRBV11-2,-,TGTGCCAGCAGCGGCAGCCTGGACAGGGCCGGTGAAAAACTGTTTTTT,CASSGSLDRAGEKLFF
-,TRBJ1-2,TRBV3-1/TRBV3-2,-,TGTGCCAGCAACCAGGGACAAGAACTTAACTATGGCTACACCTTC,CASNQGQELNYGYTF
TRBD1,TRBJ1-4,TRBV5-1,-,TGCGCCAGCAGCTTTACAGGGGGCGCCCGTGAAAAACTGTTTTTT,CASSFTGGAREKLFF
-,TRBJ1-5,TRBV6-6,-,TGTGCCAGCGGCCAGACAGGAGTCGGCAATCAGCCCCAGCATTTT,CASGQTGVGNQPQHF
-,TRBJ2-7,TRBV2,-,TGTGCCAGCAGGGCCGGGGGTAACGAGCAGTACTTC,CASRAGGNEQYF
-,TRBJ1-2,TRBV19,-,TGTGCCAGTAGTATACGAAGGGTGCGGGGCTACACCTTC,CASSIRRVRGYTF
-,TRBJ1-1,TRBV7-9,-,TGTGCCAGCAGCTTAGGACAGGCAGGTGAAGCTTTCTTT,CASSLGQAGEAFF
TRBD1,TRBJ1-1,TRBV5-4,-,TGTGCCAGCAGCTTCCTGACAGGGGGGAGCACTGAAGCTTTCTTT,CASSFLTGGSTEAFF
TRBD1,TRBJ2-1,TRBV28,-,TGTGCCAGCAGTTTGACAGGGGAGGACAATGAGCAGTTCTTC,CASSLTGEDNEQFF
-,TRBJ1-1,TRBV6-5,-,TGTGCCAGCAGCAAGACAGGGAACACTGAAGCTTTCTTT,CASSKTGNTEAFF
-,TRBJ2-3,TRBV7-6,-,TGTGCCAGCAGCCCTGCGTGGAACTCCGCCGATACGCAGTATTTT,CASSPAWNSADTQYF
-,TRBJ1-2,TRBV12-3/TRBV12-4,-,TGTGCCAGCAGTAGCAACTATGGCTACACCTTC,CASSSNYGYTF
TRBD2,TRBJ2-1,TRBV6-1,once,TGTGCCAGCAGTGATGGACTTGCGGGGGGGCCGGATGAGCAGTTCTTC,CASSDGLAGGPDEQFF
-,TRBJ1-1,TRBV6-5,-,TGTGCCAGCAGCCAAACTAGCACTGAAGCTTTCTTT,CASSQTSTEAFF
-,TRBJ1-5,TRBV7-9,few,TGTGCCAGCAGCTTAGAGGTGGACAGCCATAGCAATCAGCCCCAGCATTTT,CASSLEVDSHSNQPQHF
TRBD1,TRBJ1-1,TRBV2,few,TGTGCCAGCGCCGGGACAGGGAACACTGAAGCTTTCTTT,CASAGTGNTEAFF
TRBD1,TRBJ1-2,TRBV3-1/TRBV3-2,-,TGTGCCAGCAGCCAAGCTCCCGCGACAGGGGGCAATGGCTACACCTTC,CASSQAPATGGNGYTF
TRBD1,TRBJ1-6,TRBV20-1,once,TGCAGTGCTAGTTCGGGACAGGAGAGTTCACCCCTCCACTTT,CSASSGQESSPLHF
-,TRBJ1-2,TRBV6-5,-,TGTGCCAGCAGTTATTTTGGACGGTCCGGGACGGGCTACACCTTC,CASSYFGRSGTGYTF
-,TRBJ1-2,TRBV6-5,-,TGTGCCAGCAGCCCCGACAGCTACTATGGCTACACCTTC,CASSPDSYYGYTF
TRBD2,TRBJ2-7,TRBV30,-,TGTGCCTGTGGACTAGCGGGGTTCTACGAGCAGTACTTC,CACGLAGFYEQYF
TRBD1,TRBJ1-1,TRBV3-1/TRBV3-2,-,TGTGCCAGCAGCCCGGGACAGCAGAACACTGAAGCTTTCTTT,CASSPGQQNTEAFF
TRBD1,TRBJ1-2,TRBV2,-,TGTGCCAGCAGTGATCGGGTAGACAGGGACTATGGCTACACCTTC,CASSDRVDRDYGYTF
-,TRBJ1-5,TRBV19,-,TGTGCCAGTAGTATCCCCTGGGGGTCTAGCAATCAGCCCCAGCATTTT,CASSIPWGSSNQPQHF
TRBD1,TRBJ1-1,TRBV7-2,-,TGTGCCAGCAGCACGGACAGGGTCCCGAACACTGAAGCTTTCTTT,CASSTDRVPNTEAFF
TRBD2,TRBJ2-1,TRBV10-3,-,TGTGCCATCAGTGATGGGAGGGTGGGGTTCTTC,CAISDGRVGFF
TRBD1,TRBJ1-2,TRBV18,-,TGTGCCAGCTCACCGACAGGGGGCAATTATGGCTACACCTTC,CASSPTGGNYGYTF
TRBD1,TRBJ2-1,TRBV30,-,TGTGCCTGGGACAGGGGCAGGGCCTTCTATGAGCAGTTCTTC,CAWDRGRAFYEQFF
-,TRBJ1-4,TRBV5-3,-,TGTGCCAGAAGCTTGGTAGGTCTCAATGAAAAACTGTTTTTT,CARSLVGLNEKLFF
-,TRBJ2-7,TRBV7-9,few,TGTGCCAGCAGCCCCCTGGGCTACGAGCAGTACTTC,CASSPLGYEQYF
TRBD1,TRBJ2-1,TRBV19,-,TGTGCCAGTAGTATAGGGGACAGGGAATACAATGAGCAGTTCTTC,CASSIGDREYNEQFF
-,TRBJ1-3,TRBV3-1/TRBV3-2,-,TGTGCCAGCACCAGCCAGCACGGGGCCTGGGGAAACACCATATATTTT,CASTSQHGAWGNTIYF
-,TRBJ1-2,TRBV6-1,-,TGTGCCAGCAGTGAAGGGGACCGGATATACTATGGCTACACCTTC,CASSEGDRIYYGYTF
TRBD1,TRBJ1-1,TRBV5-1,-,TGCGCCAGCAGCGCGGGACAGGGGTTGAACACTGAAGCTTTCTTT,CASSAGQGLNTEAFF
-,TRBJ2-2,TRBV5-1,-,TGCGCCAGTCTACTCCGACCGGGACTCGGGGAGCTGTTTTTT,CASLLRPGLGELFF
-,TRBJ1-6,TRBV9,-,TGTGCCAGCAGCGTATTAGGAGGGGATAATTCACCCCTCCACTTT,CASSVLGGDNSPLHF
-,TRBJ2-3,TRBV7-9,few,TGTGCCAGCAGCCCCAGCGGGACAGATACGCAGTATTTT,CASSPSGTDTQYF